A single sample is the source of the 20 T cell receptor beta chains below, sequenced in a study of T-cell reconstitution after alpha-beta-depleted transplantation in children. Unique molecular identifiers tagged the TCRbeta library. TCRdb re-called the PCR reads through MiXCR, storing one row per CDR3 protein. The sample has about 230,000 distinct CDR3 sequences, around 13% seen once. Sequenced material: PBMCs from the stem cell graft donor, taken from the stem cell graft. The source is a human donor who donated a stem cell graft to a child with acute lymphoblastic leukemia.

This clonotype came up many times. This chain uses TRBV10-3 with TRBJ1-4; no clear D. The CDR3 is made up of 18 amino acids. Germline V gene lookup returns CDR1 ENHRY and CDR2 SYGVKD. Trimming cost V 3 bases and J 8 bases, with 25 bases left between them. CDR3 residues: CAISDPTGFGVEGEKLFF. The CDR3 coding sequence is TGTGCCATCAGTGACCCTACGGGGTTCGGTGTCGAAGGGGAAAAACTGTTTTTT.

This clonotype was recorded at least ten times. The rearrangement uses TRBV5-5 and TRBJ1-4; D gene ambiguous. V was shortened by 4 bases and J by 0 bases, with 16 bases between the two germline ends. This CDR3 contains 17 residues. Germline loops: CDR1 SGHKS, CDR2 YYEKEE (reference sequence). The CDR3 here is CASSLHPRRPTNEKLFF. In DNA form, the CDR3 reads TGTGCCAGCAGCCTCCATCCCAGACGACCAACTAATGAAAAACTGTTTTTT.

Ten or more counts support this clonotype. CDR3 amino acids: CASSVGLAGKGDTQYF. The DNA of the CDR3 is TGTGCCAGCAGCGTTGGACTAGCGGGAAAGGGAGATACGCAGTATTTT. The rearrangement links TRBV5-4 to TRBJ2-3; 12 bases agree with TRBD2. Germline lookup yields CDR1 SGHNT and CDR2 YYREEE (reference sequence). Trimming took 4 bases from V and 5 from J; bases not matched to a gene: 8. This CDR3 contains 16 residues.

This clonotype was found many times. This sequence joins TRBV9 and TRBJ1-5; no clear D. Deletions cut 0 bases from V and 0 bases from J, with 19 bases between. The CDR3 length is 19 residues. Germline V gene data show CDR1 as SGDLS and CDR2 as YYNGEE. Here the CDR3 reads CASSVEHGRFPHSNQPQHF. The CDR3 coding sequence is TGTGCCAGCAGCGTAGAGCATGGGAGGTTCCCTCATAGCAATCAGCCCCAGCATTTT. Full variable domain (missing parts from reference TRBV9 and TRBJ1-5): DSGVTQTPKHLITATGQRVTLRCSPRSGDLSVYWYQQSLDQGLQFLIQYYNGEERAKGNILERFSAQQFPDLHSELNLSSLELGDSALYFCASSVEHGRFPHSNQPQHFGDGTRLSIL.

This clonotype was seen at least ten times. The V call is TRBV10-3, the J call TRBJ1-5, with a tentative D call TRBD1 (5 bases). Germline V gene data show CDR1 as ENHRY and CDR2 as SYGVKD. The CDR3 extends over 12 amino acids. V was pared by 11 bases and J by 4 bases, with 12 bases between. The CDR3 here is CASQATNQPQHF. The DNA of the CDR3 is TGTGCCTCACAGGCGACGAATCAGCCCCAGCATTTT.

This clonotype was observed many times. CDR3 in DNA: TGTGCCAGCAGGAACCCAGCAGGGGGCTCCTATAATTCACCCCTCCACTTT. Residues: CASRNPAGGSYNSPLHF. The chain couples TRBV2 to TRBJ1-6; 7 bases are a match to TRBD1. Germline CDR1 reads SNHLY; CDR2 reads FYNNEI. The CDR3 runs 17 residues. J gave up 0 bases and V 6 bases, and 8 bases lay outside the gene matches.

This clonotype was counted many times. CDR3 bases: TGTGCCAGCAGTCCTCCCCGGCGAGGGGTGATAGCTAATGAAAAACTGTTTTTT. This gives the protein CASSPPRRGVIANEKLFF. The chain employs TRBV28 and TRBJ1-4, with a possible D match to TRBD1 (5 bases). Germline-derived CDR1 and CDR2 are MDHEN and SYDVKM. This CDR3 has 18 amino acids. Trimming removed 5 bases at V and 3 bases at J, with 22 bases between. The full variable domain, completed using reference TRBV28 and TRBJ1-4, is DVKVTQSSRYLVKRTGEKVFLECVQDMDHENMFWYRQDPGLGLRLIYFSYDVKMKEKGDIPEGYSVSREKKERFSLILESASTNQTSMYLCASSPPRRGVIANEKLFFGSGTQLSVL.

DNA for the CDR3: TGTGCCAGCAGCTTATCCGGAAGCTACACCGTGGCCGGGGAGCTGTTTTTT. As protein: CASSLSGSYTVAGELFF. V usage is TRBV11-2 and J usage is TRBJ2-2; D remains ambiguous. Trimming removed 2 bases from V and 6 bases from J, with 19 bases in between. The length of the CDR3 is 17 residues. In germline, CDR1 is SGHAT, CDR2 FQNNGV.

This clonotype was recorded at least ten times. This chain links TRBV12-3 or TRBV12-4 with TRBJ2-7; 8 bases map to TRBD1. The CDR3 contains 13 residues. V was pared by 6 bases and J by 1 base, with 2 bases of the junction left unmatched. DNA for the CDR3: TGTGCCAGCAGCGGGACAGGTTCCTACGAGCAGTACTTC. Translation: CASSGTGSYEQYF.

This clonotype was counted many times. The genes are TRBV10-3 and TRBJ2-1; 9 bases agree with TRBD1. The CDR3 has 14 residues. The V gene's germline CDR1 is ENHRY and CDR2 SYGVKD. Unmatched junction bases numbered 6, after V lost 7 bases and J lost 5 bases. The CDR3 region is CAIKPGQGDNEQFF. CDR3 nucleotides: TGTGCCATCAAACCGGGACAGGGCGACAATGAGCAGTTCTTC.

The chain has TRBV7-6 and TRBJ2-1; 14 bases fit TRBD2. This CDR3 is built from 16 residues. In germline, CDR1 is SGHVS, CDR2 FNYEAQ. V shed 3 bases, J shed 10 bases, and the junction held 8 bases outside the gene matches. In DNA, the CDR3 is TGTGCCAGCAGCTTGTTGGGACTAGCGGGGGCCGGGGAGCAGTTCTTC. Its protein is CASSLLGLAGAGEQFF.

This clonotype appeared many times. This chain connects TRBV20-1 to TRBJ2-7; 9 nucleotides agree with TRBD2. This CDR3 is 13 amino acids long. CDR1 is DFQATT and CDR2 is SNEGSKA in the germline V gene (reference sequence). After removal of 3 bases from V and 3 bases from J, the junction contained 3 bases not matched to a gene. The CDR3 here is CSAREREDYEQYF. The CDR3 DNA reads TGCAGTGCTAGGGAGCGGGAGGACTACGAGCAGTACTTC.

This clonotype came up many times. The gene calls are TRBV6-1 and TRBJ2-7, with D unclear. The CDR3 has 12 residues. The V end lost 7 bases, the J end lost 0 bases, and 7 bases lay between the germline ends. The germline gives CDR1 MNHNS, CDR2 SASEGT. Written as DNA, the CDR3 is TGTGCCAGCAAACACGTCTCCTACGAGCAGTACTTC. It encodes CASKHVSYEQYF.

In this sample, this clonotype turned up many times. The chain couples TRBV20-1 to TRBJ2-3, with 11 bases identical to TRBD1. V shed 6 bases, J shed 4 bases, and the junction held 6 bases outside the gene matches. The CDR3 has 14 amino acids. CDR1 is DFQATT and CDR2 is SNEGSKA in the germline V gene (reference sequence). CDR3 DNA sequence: TGCAGTGCCATTCCGGGACAGGGGGCAGATACGCAGTATTTT. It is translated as CSAIPGQGADTQYF.

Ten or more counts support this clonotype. CDR3 protein: CASSQVGLAVTDTQYF. For the CDR3, the DNA is TGTGCCAGCAGCCAAGTGGGACTAGCGGTCACAGATACGCAGTATTTT. The chain has TRBV3-1 and TRBJ2-3; 11 positions agree with TRBD2. CDR1 LGHDT and CDR2 YNNKEL come from the germline V gene (reference sequence). CDR3 length: 16 amino acids. Unmatched junction bases numbered 2, after V lost 1 base and J lost 2 bases.

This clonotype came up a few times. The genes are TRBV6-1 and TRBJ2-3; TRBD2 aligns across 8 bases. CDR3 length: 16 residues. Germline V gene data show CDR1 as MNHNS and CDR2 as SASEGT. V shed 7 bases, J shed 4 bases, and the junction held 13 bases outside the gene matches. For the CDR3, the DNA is TGTGCCAGCACCAACGGGCACCGGGAGGGCGCAGATACGCAGTATTTT. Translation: CASTNGHREGADTQYF.

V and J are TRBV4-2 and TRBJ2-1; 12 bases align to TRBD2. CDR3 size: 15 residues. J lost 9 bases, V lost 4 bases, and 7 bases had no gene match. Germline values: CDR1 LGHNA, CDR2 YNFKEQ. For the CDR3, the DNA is TGTGCCAGCAGCCTAACCGGGACTAGCGGGTTTGAGCAGTTCTTC. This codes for CASSLTGTSGFEQFF.

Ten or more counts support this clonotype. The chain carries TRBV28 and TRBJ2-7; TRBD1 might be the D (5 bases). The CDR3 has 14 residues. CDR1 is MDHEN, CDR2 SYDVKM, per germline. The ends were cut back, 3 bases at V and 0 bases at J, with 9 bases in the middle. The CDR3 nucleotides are TGTGCCAGCAGTTTCAGGACAACCTCCTACGAGCAGTACTTC. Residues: CASSFRTTSYEQYF.

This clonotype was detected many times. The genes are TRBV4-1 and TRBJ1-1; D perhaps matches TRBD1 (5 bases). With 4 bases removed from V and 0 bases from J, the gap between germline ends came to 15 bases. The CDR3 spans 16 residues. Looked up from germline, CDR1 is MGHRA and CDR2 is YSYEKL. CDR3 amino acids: CASSPDDRGMNTEAFF. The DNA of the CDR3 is TGCGCCAGCAGCCCGGATGATAGGGGCATGAACACTGAAGCTTTCTTT.

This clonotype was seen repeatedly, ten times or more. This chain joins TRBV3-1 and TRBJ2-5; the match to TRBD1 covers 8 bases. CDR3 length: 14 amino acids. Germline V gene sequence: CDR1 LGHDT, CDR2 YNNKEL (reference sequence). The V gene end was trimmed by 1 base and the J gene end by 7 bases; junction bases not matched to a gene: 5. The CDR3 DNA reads TGTGCCAGCAGCCAAGTAGACAGGGGTAGGACCCAGTACTTC. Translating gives CASSQVDRGRTQYF.